The present T cell receptor (beta chain) was sequenced within a study of blood T cell repertoires in COVID-19 (dated by TCRdb to between 2020 and 2021). About the full investigation: Samples covering the acute and convalescent phases of COVID-19 were provided by collaborators in the United States, Italy and Spain. The prospective study material was composed of cDNA or gDNA derived from T cells, B-cell-depleted T cells, or PBMCs. Subjects who had been exposed to COVID-19, were actively infected with it, or had recovered from it provided the deeply sampled blood TCRbeta repertoires that made up the dataset. A de-identified subject ID, COVID-19 status, age in years and sex were almost always included in the sample metadata. Samples were obtained from the ongoing ImmuneRACE study (first 160 participants) and from some 1,300 subjects provided by 6 global collaborators. Where available, HLA class I and class II types were obtained from metadata supplied by the sample provider rather than from assay-based typing. The repertoires were released in a freely available public database meant as a resource for research on the immune response to SARS-CoV-2.

On the study overall, not on this receptor specifically: How much clinical and demographic metadata was included differed by source and by participant, and the metadata was provided uncurated.

In regard to this clone: Its specific antigen is unknown. No base quality values were provided; no much bigger clone lies one nucleotide off.

Participants in the prospective study were aged roughly 18 to 100 years, lived in 24 United States geographic areas, and enrolled through a virtual design. Cohort assignment in the prospective study relied on participant-reported clinical history from a screening survey and a study questionnaire. Exposed participants were defined as having been in contact with someone with a PCR-confirmed or clinician-diagnosed COVID-19 case within 2 weeks of study entry. Mobile phlebotomists in the prospective study collected whole blood, serum and a nasopharyngeal or oropharyngeal swab from every participant. Additional blood draws and questionnaires over an approximately 2-month period could optionally be provided by prospective study participants. Blood samples from the prospective study were shipped frozen or at room temperature prior to DNA extraction. TCRbeta CDR3 regions were amplified from genomic DNA by means of the immunoSEQ Assay, a bias-controlled multiplex PCR. In the paper's pipeline: Nucleated cell counts per sample were estimated from amplification of reference gene primers within the assay. To quantify the absolute abundance of each unique TCRbeta CDR3 rearrangement, sequence reads were collapsed and filtered. For each sample, productive Simpson clonality was calculated as the square root of Simpson's diversity index across productive rearrangements. The table comes from immuneACCESS by way of TCRdb, which keeps in-frame sequences with V and J called. Part of the clones is missing from these tables; in studies checked, under half for an unresolved V gene and the rest for unknown reasons. V and J calls and clone size are as listed in that table; D and trimming were resolved from the DNA. The sample contains under 450,000 clones, about nine tenths of them found a single time. The ten largest clones add up to just over 0.85% of the sample.

The germline V gene encodes CDR1 SQVTM and CDR2 ANQGSEA. V is cut by 5 bases and J by 9 bases, and the space between the germline ends is 11 bases. The CDR3 goes from the cysteine to the phenylalanine over 11 residues. CDR3 DNA is the only sequence kept; it has 33 bases, read in frame from the first base. The source of this sequence is a woman aged 40 to 50 who had been exposed to COVID-19. The chain uses TRBV29-1 and TRBJ2-1; no D segment can be confidently identified. Material for sequencing was PBMCs or T cells enriched from blood (not recorded which). This receptor carries the CDR3 CSVLLQTEQFF. The DNA sequence is given as TGCAGCGTTCTCCTACAGACTGAGCAGTTCTTC.